This T cell receptor (beta chain) was retrieved from a study of control samples from healthy donors and cancer patients. Germline V gene sequence: CDR1 SEHNR, CDR2 FQNEAQ (reference sequence). The CDR3 length is 14 residues. V lost 5 bases and J 7 bases, leaving 17 bases between the germline ends. Measured with immunoSEQ multiplex PCR; TCRdb has only the in-frame clones, and not every one. The sample has around 70,000 clones, 94% seen once. The receptor's source is a woman aged 25-40 years in good health. The chain combines TRBV7-9 with TRBJ2-5; possibly TRBD1 or TRBD2 for D (5 bases each). Source material: blood. CDR3 bases: TGTGCCAGCAGCCTCGGGACCGGTCCTGCGACCCAGTACTTC. It yields the protein CASSLGTGPATQYF.